These 20 T cell receptor beta chains were all obtained from the same sample, sequenced in a study of T cells in Graves' hyperthyroidism and ophthalmopathy (dated by TCRdb to the late 2010s). Preparation of the library involved multiplex PCR. Sequencing relied on an Illumina HiSeq 2000. The TCR beta CDR3 regions were amplified from RNA transcripts. For the first round of RT-PCR on the TCR CDR3, the HTBI primer set was used together with the Qiagen OneStep RT-PCR kit. TCRdb itself trimmed the public reads at Q25 with fastp, ran MiXCR and retained productive beta chains. All rows with the same CDR3 protein become a single entry with the most common DNA and genes. Recorded for this sample are about 700,000 distinct CDR3 sequences; approximately 14% of them occurred a single time. Of the sample, roughly 10% falls within the top ten clones. The sample taken for sequencing was blood. The receptors stem from a woman between 18 and 30 years old with Graves' hyperthyroidism.

About this clonotype: A much larger clone is a single base away; this may be a read error. The chain recombines TRBV11-2 with TRBJ2-7; 11 positions match TRBD2. The CDR3 length is 15 residues. Germline V gene data show CDR1 as SGHAT and CDR2 as FQNNGV. Trimming took 5 bases from V and 7 from J; bases not matched to a gene: 10. CDR3 coding DNA: TGTGCCAGCAGCCCGACTAGCGGGATAGGGCATGAGCAGTACTTC. Residues: CASSPTSGIGHEQYF.

The chain uses TRBV20-1 and TRBJ1-2; D call uncertain. CDR3 length: 13 residues. Germline V gene lookup returns CDR1 DFQATT and CDR2 SNEGSKA (reference sequence). Between the trimmed V and J ends, which lost 6 bases and 0 bases, there was a span of 11 bases. The CDR3 DNA sequence: TGCAGTGCCTCGGCGGGGTCTAACTATGGCTACACCTTC. It encodes CSASAGSNYGYTF.

CDR3 region: CASSFGGAQYF. In DNA form, the CDR3 reads TGTGCCAGCAGTTTCGGGGGGGCGCAGTATTTT. V gene TRBV28 combines with J gene TRBJ2-3, with 8 bases lining up with TRBD2. The ends lost 3 bases at V and 10 bases at J; junction bases unmatched: 0. This CDR3 is built from 11 residues. Germline V CDR1 and CDR2: MDHEN, SYDVKM.

The rearrangement uses TRBV29-1 and TRBJ1-1; D is ambiguous. Trimming stripped 4 bases from V and 3 bases from J, with 6 bases between. Germline CDR1 is SQVTM and CDR2 is ANQGSEA. The CDR3 has 11 residues. This CDR3 reads CSVAGDTEAFF. CDR3 nucleotides: TGCAGCGTTGCCGGGGACACTGAAGCTTTCTTT.

The J gene is TRBJ2-1, the V gene TRBV10-2, with D possibly TRBD1 on 6 matching bases. V lost 6 bases, J lost 0 bases, and 12 bases lay in between. Per the germline V gene, CDR1 is WSHSY and CDR2 is SAAADI. CDR3 size: 15 residues. CDR3 bases: TGCGCCAGCAGGTCCTTAGGGGGCTCCTACAATGAGCAGTTCTTC. It encodes CASRSLGGSYNEQFF.

This clonotype has only a few counts. The chain links TRBV2 to TRBJ2-2, with D unresolved. From germline, CDR1 is SNHLY and CDR2 FYNNEI. V dropped 4 bases and J dropped 3 bases, with 9 bases sitting between them. CDR3 size: 14 residues. This chain's CDR3 is CASSGAKHTGELFF. CDR3 DNA sequence: TGTGCCAGCAGTGGGGCGAAGCACACCGGGGAGCTGTTTTTT.

V usage is TRBV7-9 and J usage is TRBJ2-3, with 8 positions matching TRBD2. J lost 4 bases, V lost 2 bases, and 11 bases had no gene match. The germline V gene encodes CDR1 SEHNR and CDR2 FQNEAQ (reference sequence). The CDR3 covers 17 residues. The CDR3 nucleotides read TGTGCCAGCAGCTTATCGGCGGGAGGACCTTCCGCAGATACGCAGTATTTT. This gives the protein CASSLSAGGPSADTQYF.

This chain joins TRBV3-1 and TRBJ2-7; unclear D gene. CDR1 and CDR2 from the germline V gene are LGHDT and YNNKEL (reference sequence). CDR3 length: 16 amino acids. The V end was cut by 4 bases, the J end by 0 bases, with 16 bases between. The CDR3 loop reads CASSLYPGASSYEQYF. The CDR3 DNA sequence: TGTGCCAGCAGCCTATACCCTGGCGCTAGCTCCTACGAGCAGTACTTC.

The chain couples TRBV29-1 to TRBJ2-3, with D maybe TRBD2 (5 bases). The V and J ends lost 4 bases and 2 bases respectively, with 10 bases between them. Germline-derived CDR1 and CDR2 are SQVTM and ANQGSEA. The CDR3 contains 13 residues. CDR3 DNA sequence: TGCAGCGTTGGGACTCAACACACAGATACGCAGTATTTT. It yields the protein CSVGTQHTDTQYF.

This clonotype was seen many times. This sequence joins TRBV7-2 and TRBJ2-5; 11 bases fit TRBD2. Trimming took 3 bases from V and 10 from J; bases not matched to a gene: 10. The CDR3 is made up of 15 amino acids. Germline-derived CDR1 and CDR2 are SGHTA and FQGNSA. Here the CDR3 reads CASSFGLAGGRFQYF. The CDR3 DNA sequence: TGTGCCAGCAGCTTTGGCCTAGCGGGAGGCCGGTTCCAGTACTTC.

The chain combines TRBV25-1 with TRBJ1-5; a possible D gene is TRBD1 (5 bases). V was shortened by 5 bases and J by 6 bases, with 14 bases between the two germline ends. CDR3 length: 14 residues. Germline-derived CDR1 and CDR2 are MGHDK and SYGVNS. CDR3 in amino acids: CASSKAGRGQPQHF. As DNA, the CDR3 is TGTGCCAGCAGTAAGGCAGGGAGGGGTCAGCCCCAGCATTTT.

There are many counts of this clonotype. This chain connects TRBV20-1 to TRBJ2-1; 11 bases fit TRBD2. The germline gives CDR1 DFQATT, CDR2 SNEGSKA (reference sequence). The V gene end was trimmed by 3 bases and the J gene end by 7 bases; junction bases not matched to a gene: 11. The CDR3 totals 16 residues. CDR3 nucleotide sequence: TGCAGTGCTAGGGAGGAGGTGACTAGCGGGATAAATGAGCAGTTCTTC. It encodes CSAREEVTSGINEQFF.

The genes are TRBV5-4 and TRBJ2-7; TRBD2 matches at 7 bases. This CDR3 is 16 amino acids long. V shed 0 bases, J shed 1 base, and the junction held 7 bases outside the gene matches. CDR1 and CDR2 (germline): SGHNT, YYREEE (reference sequence). CDR3: CASSLVGSGTSYEQYF. The CDR3 DNA is TGTGCCAGCAGCTTGGTCGGAAGCGGGACGTCCTACGAGCAGTACTTC. Complete variable domain (other parts from reference TRBV5-4 and TRBJ2-7): ETGVTQSPTHLIKTRGQQVTLRCSSQSGHNTVSWYQQALGQGPQFIFQYYREEENGRGNFPPRFSGLQFPNYSSELNVNALELDDSALYLCASSLVGSGTSYEQYFGPGTRLTVT.

There are many counts of this clonotype. J is TRBJ1-5 and V is TRBV15; the D is unclear. This CDR3 has 12 amino acids. Between the trimmed V and J ends, which lost 3 bases and 7 bases, there was a span of 7 bases. The germline V gene has CDR1 LNHNV and CDR2 YYDKDF (reference sequence). The CDR3: CATSSSRQPQHF. The CDR3 nucleotides are TGTGCCACCAGCAGCTCGAGACAGCCCCAGCATTTT.

With respect to this clonotype: At one of its ends the junction is not consistent with the germline gene, which may arise from a read error. This chain connects TRBV2 to TRBJ1-1, with D perhaps TRBD1 (5 bases). CDR1 is SNHLY, CDR2 FYNNEI, per germline. CDR3 size: 16 residues. CDR3 loop: CASSEALNWGISEAFF. Here the CDR3 DNA reads TGTGCTAGCAGTGAAGCGCTAAATTGGGGGATTTCTGAAGCTTTCTTT.

This clonotype was counted a few times. V usage is TRBV16 and J usage is TRBJ1-4; 9 nucleotides agree with TRBD1. Germline V gene sequence: CDR1 KGHSY, CDR2 FQNENV. This CDR3 region has 13 residues. J was trimmed by 8 bases and V by 2 bases; bases with no gene match: 0. The CDR3, as DNA: TGTGCCAGCAGCCAAGGGACAGGGGAAAAACTGTTTTTT. This encodes CASSQGTGEKLFF.

This clonotype was seen a few times. The chain links TRBV5-1 to TRBJ2-2; D unresolved. Germline CDR1 and CDR2: SGHRS and YFSETQ. The germline V and J ends were trimmed by 3 bases and 3 bases, with 12 bases remaining between them. The CDR3 has 15 residues. The CDR3 protein is CASSSSGPYTGELFF. CDR3 bases: TGCGCCAGCAGCTCGTCCGGGCCCTACACCGGGGAGCTGTTTTTT.

This clonotype showed up many times. CDR3 region: CASSYSRQGAHEQYF. CDR3 bases: TGTGCCAGCAGTTACTCGAGACAGGGGGCCCACGAGCAGTACTTC. The chain uses TRBV6-6 and TRBJ2-7, with TRBD1 matching 10 bases. The CDR3 is 15 residues long. The germline gives CDR1 MNHNY, CDR2 SVGAGI (reference sequence). Losses at the gene ends were 0 bases for V and 5 bases for J; bases not matched to a gene: 4.

This clonotype has more than one count but fewer than ten. The chain carries TRBV18 and TRBJ1-6; D uncertain. Trimming took off 2 bases at V and 9 bases at J, with 14 bases between the two ends. Per germline, CDR1 KGHSH and CDR2 LQKENI. The CDR3 length is 15 residues. The CDR3 loop is CASSPSVAESSPLHF. CDR3 DNA: TGTGCCAGCTCACCATCGGTAGCAGAAAGTTCACCCCTCCACTTT.

This clonotype was seen many times. The chain uses TRBV6-2 or TRBV6-3 and TRBJ2-7; 11 bases line up with TRBD2. There are 15 residues in the CDR3. Trimming removed 0 bases from V and 5 bases from J; junction bases left unmatched: 3. CDR1 is MNHEY, CDR2 SVGEGT, per germline. As DNA, the CDR3 is TGTGCCAGCAGTTACTCACTAGCGGGAGTCAACGAGCAGTACTTC. This translates into CASSYSLAGVNEQYF.